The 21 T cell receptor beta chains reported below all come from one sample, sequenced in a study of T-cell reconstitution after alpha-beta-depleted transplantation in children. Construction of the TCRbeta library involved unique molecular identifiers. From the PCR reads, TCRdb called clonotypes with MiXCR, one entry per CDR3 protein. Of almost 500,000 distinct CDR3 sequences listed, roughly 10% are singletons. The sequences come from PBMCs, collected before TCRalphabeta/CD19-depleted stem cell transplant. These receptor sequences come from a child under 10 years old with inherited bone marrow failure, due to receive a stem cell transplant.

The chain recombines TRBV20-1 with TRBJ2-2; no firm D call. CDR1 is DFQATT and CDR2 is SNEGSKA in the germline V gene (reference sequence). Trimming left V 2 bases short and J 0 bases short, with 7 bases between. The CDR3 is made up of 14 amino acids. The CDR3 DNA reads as TGCAGTGCTAGAATCACCACGAACACCGGGGAGCTGTTTTTT. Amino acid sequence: CSARITTNTGELFF.

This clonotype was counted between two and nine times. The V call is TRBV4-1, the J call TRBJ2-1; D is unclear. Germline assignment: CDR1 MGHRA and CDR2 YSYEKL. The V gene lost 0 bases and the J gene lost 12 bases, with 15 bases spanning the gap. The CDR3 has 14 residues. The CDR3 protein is CASSQDLGPPPQFF. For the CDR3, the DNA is TGCGCCAGCAGCCAAGATTTAGGACCGCCCCCGCAGTTCTTC.

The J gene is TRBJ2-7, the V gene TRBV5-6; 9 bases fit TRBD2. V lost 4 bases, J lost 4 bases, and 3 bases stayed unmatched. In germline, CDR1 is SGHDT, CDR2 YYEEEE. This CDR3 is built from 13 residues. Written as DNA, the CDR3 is TGTGCCAGCAGCGCGGGGGGGGCTTACGAGCAGTACTTC. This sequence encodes CASSAGGAYEQYF. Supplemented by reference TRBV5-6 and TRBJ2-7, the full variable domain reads DAGVTQSPTHLIKTRGQQVTLRCSPKSGHDTVSWYQQALGQGPQFIFQYYEEEERQRGNFPDRFSGHQFPNYSSELNVNALLLGDSALYLCASSAGGAYEQYFGPGTRLTVT.

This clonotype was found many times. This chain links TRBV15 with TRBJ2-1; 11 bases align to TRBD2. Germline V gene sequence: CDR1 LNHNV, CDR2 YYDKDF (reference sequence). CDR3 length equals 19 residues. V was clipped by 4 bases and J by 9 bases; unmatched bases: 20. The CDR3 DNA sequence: TGTGCCACCAGCACAGTGACCCATAATAGCGGGAGGGCCTTGGGTGAGCAGTTCTTC. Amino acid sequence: CATSTVTHNSGRALGEQFF.

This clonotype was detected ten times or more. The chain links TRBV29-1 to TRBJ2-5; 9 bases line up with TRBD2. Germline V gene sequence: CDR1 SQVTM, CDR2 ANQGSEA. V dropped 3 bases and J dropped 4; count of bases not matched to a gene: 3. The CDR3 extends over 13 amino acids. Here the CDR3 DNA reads TGCAGCGTTGATGGCGGGAGGGGAGAGACCCAGTACTTC. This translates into CSVDGGRGETQYF.

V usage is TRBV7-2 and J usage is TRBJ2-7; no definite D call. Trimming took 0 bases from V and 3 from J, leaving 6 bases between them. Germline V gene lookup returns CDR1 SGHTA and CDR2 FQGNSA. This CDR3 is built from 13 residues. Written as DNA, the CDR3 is TGTGCCAGCAGCTTAGCACTGGACTACGAGCAGTACTTC. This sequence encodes CASSLALDYEQYF.

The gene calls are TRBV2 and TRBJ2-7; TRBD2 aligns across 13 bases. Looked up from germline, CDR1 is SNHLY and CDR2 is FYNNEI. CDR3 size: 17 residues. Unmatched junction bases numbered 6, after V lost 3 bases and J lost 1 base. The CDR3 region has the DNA TGTGCCAGCAGTGACTCCGGGACTAGCGGGGCTTCCTACGAGCAGTACTTC. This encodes CASSDSGTSGASYEQYF. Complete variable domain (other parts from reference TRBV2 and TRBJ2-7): EPEVTQTPSHQVTQMGQEVILRCVPISNHLYFYWYRQILGQKVEFLVSFYNNEISEKSEIFDDQFSVERPDGSNFTLKIRSTKLEDSAMYFCASSDSGTSGASYEQYFGPGTRLTVT.

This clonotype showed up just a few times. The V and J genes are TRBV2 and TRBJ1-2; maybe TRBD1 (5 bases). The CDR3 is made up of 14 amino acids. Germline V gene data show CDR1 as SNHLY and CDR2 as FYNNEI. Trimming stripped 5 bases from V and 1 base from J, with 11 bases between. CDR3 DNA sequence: TGTGCCAGCAGTCGGGGAGGGGTTAACTATGGCTACACCTTC. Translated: CASSRGGVNYGYTF.

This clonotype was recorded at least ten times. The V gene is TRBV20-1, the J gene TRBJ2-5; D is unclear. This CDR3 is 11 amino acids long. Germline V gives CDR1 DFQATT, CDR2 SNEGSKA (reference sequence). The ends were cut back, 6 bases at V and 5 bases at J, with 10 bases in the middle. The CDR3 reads CSARRRETQYF. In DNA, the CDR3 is TGCAGTGCGAGGAGAAGGGAGACCCAGTACTTC.

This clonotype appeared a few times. For the CDR3, the DNA is TGTGCCAGCTCACCAGTGGGACAGGGAAACGGCTACACCTTC. It yields the protein CASSPVGQGNGYTF. The genes are TRBV18 and TRBJ1-2; 9 bases are shared with TRBD1. The CDR3 has 14 residues. CDR1 is KGHSH and CDR2 is LQKENI in the germline V gene. V shed 2 bases, J shed 8 bases, and the junction held 6 bases outside the gene matches.

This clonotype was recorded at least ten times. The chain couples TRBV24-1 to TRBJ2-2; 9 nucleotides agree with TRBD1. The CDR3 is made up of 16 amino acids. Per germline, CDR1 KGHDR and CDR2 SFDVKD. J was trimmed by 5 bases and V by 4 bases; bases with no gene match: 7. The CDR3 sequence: CATSDLGTGRTGELFF. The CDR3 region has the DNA TGTGCCACCAGTGACCTTGGGACAGGGAGGACCGGGGAGCTGTTTTTT.

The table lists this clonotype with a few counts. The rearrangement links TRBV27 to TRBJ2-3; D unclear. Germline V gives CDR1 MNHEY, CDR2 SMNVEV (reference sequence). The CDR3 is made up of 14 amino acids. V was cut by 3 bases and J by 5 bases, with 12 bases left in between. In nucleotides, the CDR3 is TGTGCCAGCAGTTTTGGGTCATCTGAAGATACGCAGTATTTT. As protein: CASSFGSSEDTQYF.

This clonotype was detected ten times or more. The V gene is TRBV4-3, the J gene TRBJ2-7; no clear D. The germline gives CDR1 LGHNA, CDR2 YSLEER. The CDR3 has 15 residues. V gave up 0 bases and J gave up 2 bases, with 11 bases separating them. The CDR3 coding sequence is TGCGCCAGCAGCCAAGATCCCGGACGTCCCTACGAGCAGTACTTC. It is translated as CASSQDPGRPYEQYF.

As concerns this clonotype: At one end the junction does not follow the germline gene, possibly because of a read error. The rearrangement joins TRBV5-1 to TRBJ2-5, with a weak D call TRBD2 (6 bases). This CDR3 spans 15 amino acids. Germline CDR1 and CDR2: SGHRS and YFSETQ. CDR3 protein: CASSLGNGTPETQYF. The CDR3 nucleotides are TGTGCCAGCAGCTTGGGGAACGGGACTCCAGAGACCCAGTACTTC.

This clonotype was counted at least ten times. CDR3 region: CASSLLSGSFHEQYF. Here the CDR3 DNA reads TGTGCCAGCAGCTTACTTAGCGGGTCTTTCCACGAGCAGTACTTC. J is TRBJ2-7 and V is TRBV7-9; TRBD2 matches at 7 bases. CDR3 length equals 15 residues. J was trimmed by 5 bases and V by 2 bases; bases with no gene match: 9. CDR1 and CDR2 from the germline V gene are SEHNR and FQNEAQ (reference sequence).

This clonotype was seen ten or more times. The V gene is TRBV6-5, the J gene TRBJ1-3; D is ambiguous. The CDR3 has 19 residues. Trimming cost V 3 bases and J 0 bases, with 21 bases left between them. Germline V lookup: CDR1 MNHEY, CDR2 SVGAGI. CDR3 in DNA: TGTGCCAGCAGTTATGGCCCTTTCACTATAGGGAGCTCTGGAAACACCATATATTTT. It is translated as CASSYGPFTIGSSGNTIYF.

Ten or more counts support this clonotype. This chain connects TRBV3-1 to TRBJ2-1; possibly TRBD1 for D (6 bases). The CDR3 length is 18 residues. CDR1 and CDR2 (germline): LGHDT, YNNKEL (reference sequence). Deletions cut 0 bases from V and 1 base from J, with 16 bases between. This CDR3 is CASSQDRFWQGSYNEQFF. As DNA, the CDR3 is TGTGCCAGCAGCCAAGATAGGTTTTGGCAGGGGTCCTACAATGAGCAGTTCTTC.

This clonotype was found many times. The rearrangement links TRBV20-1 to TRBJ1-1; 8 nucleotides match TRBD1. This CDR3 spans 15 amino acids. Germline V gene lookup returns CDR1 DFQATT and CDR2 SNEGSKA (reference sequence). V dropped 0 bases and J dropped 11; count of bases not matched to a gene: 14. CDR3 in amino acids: CSARDRPGGPLGAFF. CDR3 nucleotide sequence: TGCAGTGCTAGAGATCGCCCAGGGGGCCCCCTTGGTGCTTTCTTT.

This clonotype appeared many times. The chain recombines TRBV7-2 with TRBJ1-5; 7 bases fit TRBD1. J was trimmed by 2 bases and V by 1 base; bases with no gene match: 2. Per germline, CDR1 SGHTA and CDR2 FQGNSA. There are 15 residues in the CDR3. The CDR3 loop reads CASSLGGGGNQPQHF. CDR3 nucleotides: TGTGCCAGCAGCTTAGGAGGGGGCGGCAATCAGCCCCAGCATTTT.

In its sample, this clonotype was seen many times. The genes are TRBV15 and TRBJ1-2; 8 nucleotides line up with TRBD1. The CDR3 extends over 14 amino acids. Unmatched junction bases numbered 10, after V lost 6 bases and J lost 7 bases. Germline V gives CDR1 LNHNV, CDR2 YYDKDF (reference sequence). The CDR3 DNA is TGTGCCACCAGAAAGACAGGGGCGCCGGGTGGCTACACCTTC. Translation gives CATRKTGAPGGYTF.

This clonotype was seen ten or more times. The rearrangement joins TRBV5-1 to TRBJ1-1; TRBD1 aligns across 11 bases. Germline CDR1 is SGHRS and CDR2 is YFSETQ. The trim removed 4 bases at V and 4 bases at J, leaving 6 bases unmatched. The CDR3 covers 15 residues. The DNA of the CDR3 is TGCGCCAGCAGCCCCCGGACAGGGGGCCCCACTGAAGCTTTCTTT. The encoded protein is CASSPRTGGPTEAFF.